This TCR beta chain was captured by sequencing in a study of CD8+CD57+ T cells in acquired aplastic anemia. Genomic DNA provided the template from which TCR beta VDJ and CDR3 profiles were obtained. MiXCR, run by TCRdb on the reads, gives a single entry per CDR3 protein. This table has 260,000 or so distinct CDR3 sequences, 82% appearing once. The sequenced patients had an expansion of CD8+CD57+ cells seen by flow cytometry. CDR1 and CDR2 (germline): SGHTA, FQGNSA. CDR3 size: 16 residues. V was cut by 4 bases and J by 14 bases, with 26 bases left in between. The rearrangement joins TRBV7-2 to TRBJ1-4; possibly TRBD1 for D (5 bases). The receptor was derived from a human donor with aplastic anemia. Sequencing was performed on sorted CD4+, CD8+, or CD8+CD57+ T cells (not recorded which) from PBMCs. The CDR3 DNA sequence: TGTGCCAGCAGCTCAATCGACAGCGGGCGCAGCGATACGCTGTTTTTT. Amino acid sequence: CASSSIDSGRSDTLFF.